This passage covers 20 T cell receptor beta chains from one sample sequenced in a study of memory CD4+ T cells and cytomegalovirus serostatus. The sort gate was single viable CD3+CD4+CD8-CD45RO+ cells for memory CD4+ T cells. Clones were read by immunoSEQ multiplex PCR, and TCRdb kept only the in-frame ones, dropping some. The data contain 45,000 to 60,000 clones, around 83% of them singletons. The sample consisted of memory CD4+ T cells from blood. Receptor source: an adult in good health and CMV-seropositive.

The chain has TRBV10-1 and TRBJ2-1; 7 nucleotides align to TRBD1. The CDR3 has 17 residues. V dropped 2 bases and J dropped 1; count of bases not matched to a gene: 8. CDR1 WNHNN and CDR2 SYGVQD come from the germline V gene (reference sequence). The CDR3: CASSETTGFGSYNEQFF. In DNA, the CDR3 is TGCGCCAGCAGTGAGACGACAGGGTTTGGGTCCTACAATGAGCAGTTCTTC.

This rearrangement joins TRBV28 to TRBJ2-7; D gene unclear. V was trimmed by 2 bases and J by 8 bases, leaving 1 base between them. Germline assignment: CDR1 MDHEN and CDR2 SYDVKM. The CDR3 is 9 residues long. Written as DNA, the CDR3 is TGTGCCAGCAGTTTACAGCAGTACTTC. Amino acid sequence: CASSLQQYF.

The CDR3 is CASGTGVGQWETQYF. For the CDR3, the DNA is TGTGCCAGCGGGACAGGGGTGGGTCAGTGGGAGACCCAGTACTTC. The gene calls are TRBV27 and TRBJ2-5; 10 bases agree with TRBD1. Germline loops: CDR1 MNHEY, CDR2 SMNVEV (reference sequence). The junction had 11 bases not matched to a gene; V was cut back by 8 bases and J by 5 bases. The CDR3 has 15 residues.

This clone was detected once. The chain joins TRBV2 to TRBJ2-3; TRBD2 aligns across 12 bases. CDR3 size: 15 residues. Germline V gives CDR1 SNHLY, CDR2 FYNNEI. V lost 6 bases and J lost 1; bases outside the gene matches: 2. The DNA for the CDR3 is TGTGCCAGCAGGAGGACTAGCGGGGGCACAGATACGCAGTATTTT. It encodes CASRRTSGGTDTQYF.

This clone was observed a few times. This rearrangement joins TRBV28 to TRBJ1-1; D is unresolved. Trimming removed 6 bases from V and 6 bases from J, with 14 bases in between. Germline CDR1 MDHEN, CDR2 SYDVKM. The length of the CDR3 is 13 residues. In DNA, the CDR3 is TGTGCCAGCAGCCCCCCTTTCATCTCTGAAGCTTTCTTT. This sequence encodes CASSPPFISEAFF.

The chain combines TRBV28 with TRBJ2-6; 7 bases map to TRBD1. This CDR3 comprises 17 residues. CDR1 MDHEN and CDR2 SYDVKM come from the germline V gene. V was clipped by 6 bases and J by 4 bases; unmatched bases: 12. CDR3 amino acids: CASRIETGRDGANVLTF. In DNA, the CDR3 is TGTGCCAGCAGGATCGAGACAGGGCGTGACGGGGCCAACGTCCTGACTTTC.

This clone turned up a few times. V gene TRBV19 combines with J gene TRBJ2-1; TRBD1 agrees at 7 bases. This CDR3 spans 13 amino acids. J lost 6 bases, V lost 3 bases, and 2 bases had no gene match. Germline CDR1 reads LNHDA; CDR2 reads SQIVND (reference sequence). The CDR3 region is CASSIGTVNEQFF. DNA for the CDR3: TGTGCCAGTAGTATCGGGACAGTCAATGAGCAGTTCTTC.

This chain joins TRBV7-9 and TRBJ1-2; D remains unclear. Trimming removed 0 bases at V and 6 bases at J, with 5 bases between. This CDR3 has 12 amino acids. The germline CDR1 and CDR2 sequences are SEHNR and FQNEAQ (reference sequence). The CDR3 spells CASSLALDGYTF. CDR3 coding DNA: TGTGCCAGCAGCTTAGCCCTAGATGGCTACACCTTC.

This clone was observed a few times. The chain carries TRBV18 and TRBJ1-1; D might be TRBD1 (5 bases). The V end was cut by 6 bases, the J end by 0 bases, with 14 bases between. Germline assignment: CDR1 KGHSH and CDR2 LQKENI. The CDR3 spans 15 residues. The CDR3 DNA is TGTGCCAGCTCCCCCCGTGACAGCTTGAACACTGAAGCTTTCTTT. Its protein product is CASSPRDSLNTEAFF.

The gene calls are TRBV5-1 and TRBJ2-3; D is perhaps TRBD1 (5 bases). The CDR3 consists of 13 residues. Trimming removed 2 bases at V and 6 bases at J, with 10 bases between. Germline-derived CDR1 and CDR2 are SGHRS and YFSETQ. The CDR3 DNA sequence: TGCGCCAGCAGCTTCGACAGTCCTGATACGCAGTATTTT. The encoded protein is CASSFDSPDTQYF.

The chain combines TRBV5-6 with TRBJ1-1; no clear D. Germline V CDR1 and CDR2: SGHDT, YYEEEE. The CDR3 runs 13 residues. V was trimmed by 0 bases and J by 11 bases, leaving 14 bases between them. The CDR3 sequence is CASSLVEGGKAFF. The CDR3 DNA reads TGTGCCAGCAGCTTGGTAGAGGGCGGGAAGGCTTTCTTT.

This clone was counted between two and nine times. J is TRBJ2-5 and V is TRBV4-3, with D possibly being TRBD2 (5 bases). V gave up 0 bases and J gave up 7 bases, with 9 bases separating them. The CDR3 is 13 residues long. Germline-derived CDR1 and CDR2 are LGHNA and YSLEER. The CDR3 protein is CASSQEARGTQYF. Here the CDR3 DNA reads TGCGCCAGCAGCCAAGAGGCCCGGGGGACCCAGTACTTC.

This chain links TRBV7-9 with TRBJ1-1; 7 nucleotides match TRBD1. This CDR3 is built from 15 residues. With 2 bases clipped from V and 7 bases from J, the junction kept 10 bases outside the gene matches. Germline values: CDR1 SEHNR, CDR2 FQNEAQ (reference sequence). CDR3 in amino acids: CASSLKEGAPHEAFF. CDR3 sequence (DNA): TGTGCCAGCAGCTTAAAGGAGGGGGCACCGCATGAAGCTTTCTTT.

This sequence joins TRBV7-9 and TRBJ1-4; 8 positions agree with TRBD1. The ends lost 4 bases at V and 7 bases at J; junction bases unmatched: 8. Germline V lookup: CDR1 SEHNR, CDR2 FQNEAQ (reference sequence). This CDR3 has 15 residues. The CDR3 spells CASSSPGGQSEKLFF. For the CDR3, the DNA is TGTGCCAGCAGCTCCCCAGGGGGCCAGAGTGAAAAACTGTTTTTT.

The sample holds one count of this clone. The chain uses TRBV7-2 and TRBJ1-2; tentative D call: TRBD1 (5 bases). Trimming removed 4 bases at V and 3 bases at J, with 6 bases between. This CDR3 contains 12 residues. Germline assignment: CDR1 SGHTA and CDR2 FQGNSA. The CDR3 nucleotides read TGTGCCAGCAGCTCGACAGACTATGGCTACACCTTC. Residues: CASSSTDYGYTF.

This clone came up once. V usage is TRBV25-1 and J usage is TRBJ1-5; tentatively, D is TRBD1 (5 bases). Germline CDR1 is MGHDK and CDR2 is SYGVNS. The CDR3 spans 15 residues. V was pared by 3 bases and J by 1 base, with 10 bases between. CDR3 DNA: TGTGCCAGCAGTGATGGGAGGGGCAGCAATCAGCCCCAGCATTTT. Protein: CASSDGRGSNQPQHF.

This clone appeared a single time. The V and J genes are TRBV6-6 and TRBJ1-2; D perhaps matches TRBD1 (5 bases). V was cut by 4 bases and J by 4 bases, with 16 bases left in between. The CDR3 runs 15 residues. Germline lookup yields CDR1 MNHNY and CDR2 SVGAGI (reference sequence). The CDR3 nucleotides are TGTGCCAGCAGTTTCCCTAACGGGGCCTCCTATGGCTACACCTTC. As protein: CASSFPNGASYGYTF.

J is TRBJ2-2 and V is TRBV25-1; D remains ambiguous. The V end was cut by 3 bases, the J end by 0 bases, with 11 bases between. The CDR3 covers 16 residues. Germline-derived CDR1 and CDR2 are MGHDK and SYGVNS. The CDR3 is CASSDPTLANTGELFF. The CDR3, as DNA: TGTGCCAGCAGTGACCCGACGTTAGCGAACACCGGGGAGCTGTTTTTT.

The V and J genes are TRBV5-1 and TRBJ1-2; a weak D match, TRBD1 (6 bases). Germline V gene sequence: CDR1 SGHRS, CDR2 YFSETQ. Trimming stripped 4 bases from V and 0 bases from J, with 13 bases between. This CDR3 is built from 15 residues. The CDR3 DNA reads TGCGCCAGCAGCGCCCAGGGGCGAACTAACTATGGCTACACCTTC. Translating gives CASSAQGRTNYGYTF.

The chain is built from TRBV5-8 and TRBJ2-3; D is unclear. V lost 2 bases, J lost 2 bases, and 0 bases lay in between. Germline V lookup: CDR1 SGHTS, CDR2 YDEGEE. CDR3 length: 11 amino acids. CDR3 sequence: CASSFTDTQYF. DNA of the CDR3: TGTGCCAGCAGCTTCACAGATACGCAGTATTTT.